These 18 T cell receptor beta chains came from one sample sequenced in a study of CD8 T cells in Susac syndrome. RNA was extracted with the RNeasy kit, and a quantity of about 0.45 to 1 ug was reverse transcribed using random hexamers. TCRdb itself ran the immunoSEQ multiplex PCR reads through MiXCR, one entry per CDR3 protein. The repertoire consists of around 150,000 distinct CDR3 sequences, with just under 95% occurring once and the leading ten covering approximately 0.18%. Sequencing was performed on CD8+ T cells from PBMCs. The receptor source for this set is a human donor with Susac syndrome.

The V gene is TRBV19, the J gene TRBJ2-1; 12 nucleotides align to TRBD2. Germline-derived CDR1 and CDR2 are LNHDA and SQIVND (reference sequence). This CDR3 has 15 residues. Losses at the gene ends were 2 bases for V and 7 bases for J; bases not matched to a gene: 3. The CDR3 nucleotides read TGTGCCAGTAGTATACTAGCGGGAGGGCATAATGAGCAGTTCTTC. Its protein product is CASSILAGGHNEQFF.

V and J are TRBV20-1 and TRBJ2-1; 8 bases match TRBD2. Germline assignment: CDR1 DFQATT and CDR2 SNEGSKA (reference sequence). J gave up 7 bases and V 6 bases, and 8 bases lay outside the gene matches. The CDR3 totals 13 residues. CDR3: CSAGREARNEQFF. The CDR3 DNA reads as TGCAGTGCAGGGCGGGAGGCGCGAAATGAGCAGTTCTTC.

The chain carries TRBV29-1 and TRBJ1-1; 9 bases map to TRBD1. Germline values: CDR1 SQVTM, CDR2 ANQGSEA. J gave up 4 bases and V 6 bases, and 9 bases lay outside the gene matches. This CDR3 is 14 amino acids long. In nucleotides, the CDR3 is TGCAGCGTCCTTAACAGGGGGCGAGGCACTGAAGCTTTCTTT. Protein product: CSVLNRGRGTEAFF.

This chain uses TRBV5-1 with TRBJ2-3, with a tentative D call TRBD2 (5 bases). Trimming took off 1 base at V and 2 bases at J, with 11 bases between the two ends. CDR3 size: 15 residues. CDR1 is SGHRS, CDR2 YFSETQ, per germline. CDR3 in DNA: TGCGCCAGCAGCTTGACGGGGAGTACCACAGATACGCAGTATTTT. This encodes CASSLTGSTTDTQYF.

CDR3 region: CSGFAASGRAANTGELFF. The CDR3 DNA sequence: TGCAGCGGCTTTGCTGCTAGCGGGAGGGCCGCGAACACCGGGGAGCTGTTTTTT. The chain is built from TRBV29-1 and TRBJ2-2, with 12 bases that match TRBD2. The trim removed 7 bases at V and 0 bases at J, leaving 12 bases unmatched. The germline gives CDR1 SQVTM, CDR2 ANQGSEA. The CDR3 sequence is 18 residues long.

The V call is TRBV27, the J call TRBJ1-2, with D uncertain. Trimming took off 6 bases at V and 2 bases at J, with 13 bases between the two ends. Germline CDR1 reads MNHEY; CDR2 reads SMNVEV (reference sequence). This CDR3 has 14 residues. The CDR3, as DNA: TGTGCCAGCAGAACCGCCGGAAGCAACTATGGCTACACCTTC. It translates to CASRTAGSNYGYTF.

This sequence joins TRBV20-1 and TRBJ1-5; TRBD1 matches 7 bases. With V trimmed by 6 bases and J by 6 bases, 8 bases remained unmatched. The CDR3 covers 13 residues. Germline V gene sequence: CDR1 DFQATT, CDR2 SNEGSKA (reference sequence). DNA of the CDR3: TGCAGTGCCGATACAGGGGACTTTCAGCCCCAGCATTTT. Translated: CSADTGDFQPQHF.

This clonotype was recorded a few times. The rearrangement links TRBV6-5 to TRBJ2-7, with D unresolved. Germline CDR1 reads MNHEY; CDR2 reads SVGAGI. Trimming took 2 bases from V and 2 from J, leaving 10 bases between them. The CDR3 consists of 14 residues. CDR3 sequence: CASSYTGRTYEQYF. DNA for the CDR3: TGTGCCAGCAGTTACACTGGTAGAACCTACGAGCAGTACTTC.

The chain combines TRBV19 with TRBJ1-3; weak D call: TRBD1 (5 bases). Germline V gene data show CDR1 as LNHDA and CDR2 as SQIVND (reference sequence). The length of the CDR3 is 14 residues. Trimming took 4 bases from V and 7 from J, leaving 14 bases between them. As DNA, the CDR3 is TGTGCCAGTAGTACATTCAACGAGGGGAACACCATATATTTT. Translated, it gives CASSTFNEGNTIYF.

The gene calls are TRBV28 and TRBJ2-7; D possibly corresponds to TRBD1 (6 bases). The V gene's germline CDR1 is MDHEN and CDR2 SYDVKM. V was trimmed by 6 bases and J by 2 bases, leaving 17 bases between them. This CDR3 is built from 15 residues. DNA for the CDR3: TGTGCCAGCAGCCTATCGGACAGATCCGCCTACGAGCAGTACTTC. Translated, it gives CASSLSDRSAYEQYF.

This rearrangement joins TRBV12-3 or TRBV12-4 to TRBJ2-5; the match to TRBD1 covers 7 bases. There are 13 residues in the CDR3. V lost 7 bases and J lost 1; bases outside the gene matches: 3. CDR3 protein: CASTRDSQETQYF. The CDR3 DNA is TGTGCCAGCACCCGGGACAGCCAAGAGACCCAGTACTTC.

The chain is built from TRBV5-1 and TRBJ2-3, with a tentative D call TRBD1 (5 bases). Trimming left V 4 bases short and J 1 base short, with 10 bases between. The CDR3 contains 14 residues. The V gene's germline CDR1 is SGHRS and CDR2 YFSETQ. CDR3 protein: CASSVTDGTDTQYF. In nucleotides, the CDR3 is TGCGCCAGCAGCGTGACAGATGGCACAGATACGCAGTATTTT.

The V and J genes are TRBV5-1 and TRBJ1-2; 7 bases fit TRBD1. The CDR3 is made up of 14 amino acids. V gave up 4 bases and J gave up 2 bases; unmatched junction bases: 5. CDR1 and CDR2 from the germline V gene are SGHRS and YFSETQ. The CDR3 reads CASSPGQLNYGYTF. CDR3 sequence (DNA): TGCGCCAGCAGCCCGGGACAGTTGAACTATGGCTACACCTTC.

The CDR3 DNA reads as TGTGCCAGCAGTGCCTGGTTGAGCGGTGACGTTGACAATGAGCAGTTCTTC. It yields the protein CASSAWLSGDVDNEQFF. This rearrangement joins TRBV12-3 or TRBV12-4 to TRBJ2-1; D is possibly TRBD2 (5 bases). The CDR3 runs 17 residues. With 5 bases removed from V and 5 bases from J, the gap between germline ends came to 22 bases.

The chain carries TRBV28 and TRBJ1-5, with D unresolved. This CDR3 contains 14 residues. The germline V gene encodes CDR1 MDHEN and CDR2 SYDVKM. Trimming stripped 7 bases from V and 4 bases from J, with 14 bases between. The CDR3 sequence is CASNRVQSNQPQHF. In DNA form, the CDR3 reads TGTGCCAGCAATCGCGTACAGTCGAATCAGCCCCAGCATTTT.

This clonotype appeared a single time. The V gene is TRBV3-1, the J gene TRBJ2-3; 10 positions agree with TRBD2. The CDR3 has 18 residues. Germline V gene sequence: CDR1 LGHDT, CDR2 YNNKEL (reference sequence). The V segment lost 1 base and the J segment 3 bases; nucleotides outside the gene matches: 10. The CDR3 loop reads CASSQVFLAGVETDTQYF. CDR3 nucleotides: TGTGCCAGCAGCCAAGTCTTTCTAGCGGGAGTCGAGACAGATACGCAGTATTTT.

V gene TRBV7-9 combines with J gene TRBJ2-5, with no clear D. Germline loops: CDR1 SEHNR, CDR2 FQNEAQ (reference sequence). Trimming cost V 5 bases and J 5 bases, with 18 bases left between them. The CDR3 sequence is 15 residues long. The CDR3 coding sequence is TGTGCCAGCAGCCCCACATCGGGTAGAACGGAGACCCAGTACTTC. Its protein is CASSPTSGRTETQYF.

This chain uses TRBV5-1 with TRBJ1-2, with TRBD1 matching 9 bases. The V gene end was trimmed by 4 bases and the J gene end by 4 bases; junction bases not matched to a gene: 11. CDR1 is SGHRS, CDR2 YFSETQ, per germline. The CDR3 runs 16 residues. The CDR3 DNA reads TGCGCCAGCAGCCCAATAGAAGACAGGGGGGGCTATGGCTACACCTTC. Its protein is CASSPIEDRGGYGYTF.